This T cell receptor beta chain was identified in a study of control samples from healthy donors and cancer patients. CDR3 size: 13 residues. Germline CDR1 reads LNHDA; CDR2 reads SQIVND (reference sequence). J gave up 2 bases and V 4 bases, and 2 bases lay outside the gene matches. Data came from immunoSEQ multiplex PCR; TCRdb stores just in-frame clones and leaves some out. The sample contains around 150,000 clones, approximately 90% of which appear only once. The V gene is TRBV19, the J gene TRBJ2-7; 7 bases are a match to TRBD1. Sample: blood. The sequence was collected from a young man in good health. The CDR3 DNA follows: TGTGCCAGTAGTAGGACAGGAGCCTACGAGCAGTACTTC. Translating it yields CASSRTGAYEQYF.